Following are 30 T cell receptor beta chains from one sample sequenced in a study of blood T cell repertoires in COVID-19. The table came from immunoSEQ multiplex PCR; TCRdb's copy has only in-frame clones and leaves some out. Among 200,000 to 300,000 clones listed, more than 75% were seen once. Sequenced: PBMCs or T cells enriched from blood (not recorded which). The receptors here all came from a woman aged 40 to 50 with acute COVID-19.

This clone has only a few counts. The gene calls are TRBV7-8 and TRBJ1-5; D not resolved. Germline V gene lookup returns CDR1 SGHVS and CDR2 FQNEAQ. V lost 0 bases to trimming and J lost 0 bases, with 9 bases between them. The CDR3 is 16 amino acids. CDR3 in DNA: TGTGCCAGCAGCTTAGCCGGAGGAAATAGCAATCAGCCCCAGCATTTT. Amino acids: CASSLAGGNSNQPQHF.

About this clone itself: This sample includes further DNA sequences coding for the same CDR3. V and J are TRBV18 and TRBJ2-1; TRBD2 matches at 12 bases. The junction had 7 bases not matched to a gene; V was cut back by 6 bases and J by 7 bases. CDR3 size: 15 residues. The germline gives CDR1 KGHSH, CDR2 LQKENI. The CDR3 sequence: CASSETSGSGNEQFF. CDR3 nucleotides: TGTGCCAGCTCTGAGACTAGCGGGAGCGGTAATGAGCAGTTCTTC.

The V call is TRBV7-6, the J call TRBJ2-2, with 10 positions matching TRBD2. V lost 5 bases and J lost 3; bases outside the gene matches: 6. CDR3 length: 16 residues. Germline CDR1 reads SGHVS; CDR2 reads FNYEAQ. The CDR3 DNA reads TGTGCCAGCAGCGTCGGACTAGCGGAGGACACCGGGGAGCTGTTTTTT. Its protein is CASSVGLAEDTGELFF. Together with reference TRBV7-6 and TRBJ2-2, the CDR3 gives the full variable domain: GAGVSQSPRYKVTKRGQDVALRCDPISGHVSLYWYRQALGQGPEFLTYFNYEAQQDKSGLPNDRFSAERPEGSISTLTIQRTEQRDSAMYRCASSVGLAEDTGELFFGEGSRLTVL.

The V and J genes are TRBV19 and TRBJ2-7; TRBD1 matches 7 bases. V lost 3 bases and J lost 3; bases outside the gene matches: 5. The CDR3 sequence is 14 residues long. The germline V gene encodes CDR1 LNHDA and CDR2 SQIVND (reference sequence). The CDR3 DNA reads as TGTGCCAGTAGTATCGGGACAGCAAGCTACGAGCAGTACTTC. It codes for CASSIGTASYEQYF.

The chain links TRBV13 to TRBJ1-6; TRBD1 matches 8 bases. The CDR3 covers 16 residues. Trimming cost V 4 bases and J 6 bases; bases outside gene matches: 8. Germline V lookup: CDR1 PRHDT, CDR2 FYEKMQ (reference sequence). CDR3 residues: CASSSGQANSNSPLHF. CDR3 nucleotide sequence: TGTGCCAGCAGCTCGGGACAGGCGAATAGTAATTCACCCCTCCACTTT. Together with reference TRBV13 and TRBJ1-6, the CDR3 gives the full variable domain: AAGVIQSPRHLIKEKRETATLKCYPIPRHDTVYWYQQGPGQDPQFLISFYEKMQSDKGSIPDRFSAQQFSDYHSELNMSSLELGDSALYFCASSSGQANSNSPLHFGNGTRLTVT.

Worth noting for this clone: The same CDR3 can be traced to other DNA sequences in this sample. The chain uses TRBV19 and TRBJ1-5; TRBD1 matches 7 bases. The CDR3 loop spans 13 amino acids. Unmatched junction bases numbered 3, after V lost 4 bases and J lost 6 bases. Germline V gene sequence: CDR1 LNHDA, CDR2 SQIVND (reference sequence). CDR3 protein: CASSNQGGQPQHF. The CDR3 DNA is TGTGCCAGTAGTAACCAGGGGGGTCAGCCCCAGCATTTT.

The chain links TRBV10-2 to TRBJ2-2, with D hard to call. Trimming shortened V by 2 bases and J by 4 bases, and 5 bases separated the two germline ends. This CDR3 comprises 13 residues. Per the germline V gene, CDR1 is WSHSY and CDR2 is SAAADI. The CDR3 DNA is TGCGCCAGCAGTGAGCTCTTCACCGGGGAGCTGTTTTTT. Translation gives CASSELFTGELFF.

The chain uses TRBV9 and TRBJ1-3; no clear D. The V end lost 0 bases, the J end lost 1 base, and 8 bases lay between the germline ends. Germline-derived CDR1 and CDR2 are SGDLS and YYNGEE. The CDR3 covers 15 residues. CDR3 DNA: TGTGCCAGCAGCGTAGCTACGGGGTCTGGAAACACCATATATTTT. This translates into CASSVATGSGNTIYF.

The rearrangement joins TRBV19 to TRBJ2-2; 9 bases align to TRBD2. Germline CDR1 and CDR2: LNHDA and SQIVND (reference sequence). Unmatched junction bases numbered 4, after V lost 8 bases and J lost 0 bases. The CDR3 length is 15 residues. The CDR3 loop is CASRGLATNTGELFF. CDR3 nucleotide sequence: TGTGCCAGTCGTGGACTAGCGACGAACACCGGGGAGCTGTTTTTT. Variable domain in full (rest from reference TRBV19 and TRBJ2-2): DGGITQSPKYLFRKEGQNVTLSCEQNLNHDAMYWYRQDPGQGLRLIYYSQIVNDFQKGDIAEGYSVSREKKESFPLTVTSAQKNPTAFYLCASRGLATNTGELFFGEGSRLTVL.

V is TRBV10-2 and J is TRBJ2-5; no definite D call. Germline V CDR1 and CDR2: WSHSY, SAAADI. V lost 6 bases and J lost 5, with 10 bases in between. CDR3 length: 12 amino acids. CDR3 bases: TGCGCCAGCAGGCCAGGTGGGGAGACCCAGTACTTC. Protein: CASRPGGETQYF.

This clone was seen just once. The gene calls are TRBV7-8 and TRBJ1-6; weak D call: TRBD1 (5 bases). Trimming removed 1 base from V and 7 bases from J, with 11 bases in between. Per the germline V gene, CDR1 is SGHVS and CDR2 is FQNEAQ. The CDR3 is made up of 15 amino acids. The CDR3 coding sequence is TGTGCCAGCAGCTTAGGCAGGGTTTGGAATTCACCCCTCCACTTT. Translation gives CASSLGRVWNSPLHF.

The chain combines TRBV10-1 with TRBJ2-7, with D uncertain. The CDR3 has 13 residues. With 2 bases removed from V and 0 bases from J, the gap between germline ends came to 5 bases. Germline V CDR1 and CDR2: WNHNN, SYGVQD (reference sequence). For the CDR3, the DNA is TGCGCCAGCAGTGAGCAGGACTCCTACGAGCAGTACTTC. Translated, it gives CASSEQDSYEQYF.

This chain uses TRBV5-1 with TRBJ1-6, with D unclear. This CDR3 contains 16 residues. V gave up 5 bases and J gave up 0 bases, with 12 bases separating them. CDR1 and CDR2 (germline): SGHRS, YFSETQ. In nucleotides, the CDR3 is TGCGCCAGCAGATCCTTGGCTAGCTCCTATAATTCACCCCTCCACTTT. This translates into CASRSLASSYNSPLHF. The full variable domain, its missing parts supplied by reference TRBV5-1 and TRBJ1-6, is KAGVTQTPRYLIKTRGQQVTLSCSPISGHRSVSWYQQTPGQGLQFLFEYFSETQRNKGNFPGRFSGRQFSNSRSEMNVSTLELGDSALYLCASRSLASSYNSPLHFGNGTRLTVT.

The J gene is TRBJ1-2, the V gene TRBV15; no definite D call. With 0 bases removed from V and 3 bases from J, the gap between germline ends came to 8 bases. The CDR3 has 14 residues. Germline loops: CDR1 LNHNV, CDR2 YYDKDF (reference sequence). CDR3 coding DNA: TGTGCCACCAGCAGAGATATAGCCCACTATGGCTACACCTTC. Translation: CATSRDIAHYGYTF.

This clone was found once. In DNA, the CDR3 is TGTGCCAGCAGTCCTACCAGGGGCGGCGTCACTGAAGCTTTCTTT. This codes for CASSPTRGGVTEAFF. The chain has TRBV6-5 and TRBJ1-1, with D possibly TRBD1 on 6 matching bases. The CDR3 extends over 15 amino acids. V was shortened by 5 bases and J by 4 bases, with 17 bases between the two germline ends. Germline CDR1 reads MNHEY; CDR2 reads SVGAGI.

This rearrangement joins TRBV7-3 to TRBJ2-1; tentative D call: TRBD2 (6 bases). V lost 0 bases and J lost 5, with 11 bases in between. The germline gives CDR1 SGHTA, CDR2 FQGTGA. CDR3 size: 15 residues. The CDR3 DNA is TGTGCCAGCAGCTTAACCCCTAGCGAAAACAATGAGCAGTTCTTC. Translating gives CASSLTPSENNEQFF.

The J gene is TRBJ1-5, the V gene TRBV2; D is unresolved. CDR3 length equals 15 residues. Germline assignment: CDR1 SNHLY and CDR2 FYNNEI. V was pared by 3 bases and J by 1 base, with 10 bases between. The CDR3 loop reads CASSDGWRSNQPQHF. The CDR3 DNA reads as TGTGCCAGCAGTGATGGGTGGAGAAGCAATCAGCCCCAGCATTTT. The full variable domain, rest sourced from reference TRBV2 and TRBJ1-5, is EPEVTQTPSHQVTQMGQEVILRCVPISNHLYFYWYRQILGQKVEFLVSFYNNEISEKSEIFDDQFSVERPDGSNFTLKIRSTKLEDSAMYFCASSDGWRSNQPQHFGDGTRLSIL.

The V and J genes are TRBV5-1 and TRBJ2-1, with TRBD2 matching over 8 bases. The junction had 8 bases not matched to a gene; V was cut back by 5 bases and J by 13 bases. The V gene's germline CDR1 is SGHRS and CDR2 YFSETQ. The CDR3 totals 12 residues. CDR3 loop: CASRRERESQFF. The CDR3 DNA is TGCGCCAGCAGGAGGGAGCGGGAGAGCCAGTTCTTC.

The V and J genes are TRBV10-1 and TRBJ2-7; D is undetermined. Germline V gene sequence: CDR1 WNHNN, CDR2 SYGVQD (reference sequence). The length of the CDR3 is 13 residues. Trimming removed 4 bases at V and 6 bases at J, with 13 bases between. CDR3 amino acids: CASSVSRTGEQYF. For the CDR3, the DNA is TGCGCCAGCAGTGTAAGCAGAACGGGCGAGCAGTACTTC.

This clone was observed a handful of times. The gene calls are TRBV29-1 and TRBJ1-1, with unresolved D. This CDR3 spans 13 amino acids. CDR1 and CDR2 from the germline V gene are SQVTM and ANQGSEA. V dropped 8 bases and J dropped 1 base, with 14 bases sitting between them. CDR3 sequence reads: CSFAGSPNTEAFF. The CDR3 DNA follows: TGCAGCTTTGCGGGTTCACCGAACACTGAAGCTTTCTTT.

The chain joins TRBV15 to TRBJ2-3, with TRBD1 identical over 7 bases. The CDR3 has 17 residues. Germline CDR1 LNHNV, CDR2 YYDKDF (reference sequence). The V and J ends lost 0 bases and 3 bases, in that order; junction bases with no gene match: 9. The CDR3 DNA follows: TGTGCCACCAGCAGAGATTTAGGGGCAGGGGGAACAGATACGCAGTATTTT. This sequence encodes CATSRDLGAGGTDTQYF.

The rearrangement joins TRBV19 to TRBJ2-1; 10 bases are a match to TRBD2. Per germline, CDR1 LNHDA and CDR2 SQIVND (reference sequence). The CDR3 runs 14 residues. The junction had 6 bases not matched to a gene; V was cut back by 4 bases and J by 9 bases. The CDR3 sequence: CASSKASGSGEQFF. The CDR3 nucleotides are TGTGCCAGTAGTAAGGCTAGCGGGAGTGGTGAGCAGTTCTTC. Combining the CDR3 with reference TRBV19 and TRBJ2-1 gives the whole variable domain DGGITQSPKYLFRKEGQNVTLSCEQNLNHDAMYWYRQDPGQGLRLIYYSQIVNDFQKGDIAEGYSVSREKKESFPLTVTSAQKNPTAFYLCASSKASGSGEQFFGPGTRLTVL.

J is TRBJ1-6 and V is TRBV27; no firm D call. The CDR3 consists of 14 residues. The V gene lost 1 base and the J gene lost 6 bases, with 7 bases spanning the gap. Per the germline V gene, CDR1 is MNHEY and CDR2 is SMNVEV (reference sequence). The CDR3 DNA reads TGTGCCAGCAGTTTATGGCCGGGTAATTCACCCCTCCACTTT. It translates to CASSLWPGNSPLHF.

This chain connects TRBV5-4 to TRBJ2-5; 10 positions match TRBD2. The CDR3 length is 15 residues. Germline CDR1 SGHNT, CDR2 YYREEE (reference sequence). The V gene end was trimmed by 2 bases and the J gene end by 4 bases; junction bases not matched to a gene: 5. As DNA, the CDR3 is TGTGCCAGCAGCTTAAAGCGGGAGGGGCGAGAGACCCAGTACTTC. Encoded protein: CASSLKREGRETQYF.

This chain connects TRBV7-8 to TRBJ2-2; D unresolved. Germline V gene data show CDR1 as SGHVS and CDR2 as FQNEAQ. The V end was cut by 1 base, the J end by 5 bases, with 20 bases between. The CDR3 has 18 amino acids. The CDR3 here is CASSLVYRHVSKTGELFF. The CDR3 bases are TGTGCCAGCAGCTTAGTCTATCGACACGTCTCTAAGACCGGGGAGCTGTTTTTT.

The gene calls are TRBV7-9 and TRBJ2-7; 7 nucleotides align to TRBD1. The CDR3 consists of 14 residues. After removal of 4 bases from V and 3 bases from J, the junction contained 6 bases not matched to a gene. Germline V lookup: CDR1 SEHNR, CDR2 FQNEAQ (reference sequence). For the CDR3, the DNA is TGTGCCAGCAGCTCAACAGGGGTCAACTACGAGCAGTACTTC. Translation: CASSSTGVNYEQYF.

The rearrangement links TRBV10-3 to TRBJ1-1; no reliable D call. The V gene lost 4 bases and the J gene lost 4 bases, with 13 bases spanning the gap. CDR1 is ENHRY and CDR2 is SYGVKD in the germline V gene. The CDR3 is 14 residues long. In DNA, the CDR3 is TGTGCCATCAGTGTATCGGGGTCGGCCACTGAAGCTTTCTTT. Residues: CAISVSGSATEAFF.

V is TRBV5-4 and J is TRBJ2-3; 10 nucleotides match TRBD2. The CDR3 extends over 15 amino acids. V lost 3 bases to trimming and J lost 1 base; unmatched junction nucleotides: 2. CDR1 is SGHNT and CDR2 is YYREEE in the germline V gene (reference sequence). The CDR3 DNA is TGTGCCAGCAGCTCAGGGACTAGCGGCACAGATACGCAGTATTTT. Its translation: CASSSGTSGTDTQYF.

The V call is TRBV7-9, the J call TRBJ2-7, with 10 bases lining up with TRBD2. The CDR3 is 16 residues long. V trimming: 5 bases; J trimming: 1 base; junction bases outside the gene matches: 8. CDR1 and CDR2 from the germline V gene are SEHNR and FQNEAQ (reference sequence). CDR3 DNA: TGTGCCAGCAGCCTAAAAGCTAGCGGGGGATCCTACGAGCAGTACTTC. Translating gives CASSLKASGGSYEQYF.

The chain links TRBV7-9 to TRBJ1-1, with 7 bases identical to TRBD1. This CDR3 region has 11 residues. V shed 7 bases and J 8 bases; nucleotides not matched to a gene: 4. CDR1 and CDR2 (germline): SEHNR, FQNEAQ (reference sequence). The CDR3, as DNA: TGTGCCAGCAAGGGGGACAGCGAAGCTTTCTTT. Its protein product is CASKGDSEAFF.